The rows below give T cell receptor beta chains drawn from one sample of a study of T cell repertoires in cytomegalovirus infection. MiXCR was run by TCRdb on the reads, yielding one entry per CDR3 protein. Of fewer than 350,000 distinct CDR3 sequences listed, 17% are singletons. The specimen sequenced was PBMCs. The receptor set was obtained from a human donor in good health (CMV status not recorded). Some clones in this sample may be carry-over from other donors' samples. CDR3s include the opening cysteine and the closing phenylalanine or tryptophan. D genes are given only for firm matches. The size entry is marked missing in some rows and otherwise reads once, few, many or a size class.

. | TRBJ2-6 | TRBD1 | TRBV4-2 | 17 | TGTGCCAGCAGCCCGGGACAGCGAGCCTCTGGGGCCAACGTCCTGACTTTC | CASSPGQRASGANVLTF
few | TRBJ2-1 | TRBD2 | TRBV4-2 | 14 | TGTGCCAGTCAACCGGGGGGGCCGTACAATGAGCAGTTCTTC | CASQPGGPYNEQFF
many | TRBJ2-7 | TRBD2 | TRBV12-3/TRBV12-4 | 16 | TGTGCCAGCAGTCACGGGACTAGCGGGGCATACTACGAGCAGTACTTC | CASSHGTSGAYYEQYF
. | TRBJ1-4 | . | TRBV20-1 | 13 | TGCAGTGCTCCGAGACAGGAAGGGGAAAAACTGTTTTTT | CSAPRQEGEKLFF
. | TRBJ1-6 | . | TRBV7-8 | 16 | TGTGCCAGCAGCTTAGCGCTGGCAGGGGAGAATTCACCCCTCCACTTT | CASSLALAGENSPLHF
few | TRBJ2-3 | TRBD1 | TRBV10-3 | 16 | TGTGCCATCAGTGCCCGGACAGGGACCCTCACAGATACGCAGTATTTT | CAISARTGTLTDTQYF
. | TRBJ1-1 | . | TRBV15 | 13 | TGTGCCACATGGACCGGGGGGGGCACTGAAGCTTTCTTT | CATWTGGGTEAFF
. | TRBJ1-1 | . | TRBV28 | 10 | TGTGCCAGTGGTCGGCCAGAAGCTTTCTTT | CASGRPEAFF
. | TRBJ2-1 | . | TRBV6-5 | 17 | TGTGCCAGCACCCCGTACGAGGGGATAGGGTTGAGCAATGAGCAGTTCTTC | CASTPYEGIGLSNEQFF
many | TRBJ1-1 | . | TRBV28 | 13 | TGTGCCATAAAGACAGGCCAGAACACTGAAGCTTTCTTT | CAIKTGQNTEAFF
few | TRBJ2-3 | . | TRBV20-1 | 15 | TGCAGTGCGATACGGACGGAATCTAGCACAGATACGCAGTATTTT | CSAIRTESSTDTQYF
many | TRBJ2-6 | . | TRBV7-6 | 15 | TGTGCCAGCAGCTTAGGTCCCTCTGGGGCCAACGTCCTGACTTTC | CASSLGPSGANVLTF
. | TRBJ2-7 | . | TRBV5-1 | 14 | TGCGCCAGCAGCGATGGACAGCCCTCCTACGAGCAGTACTTC | CASSDGQPSYEQYF
. | TRBJ1-3 | . | TRBV5-5 | 16 | TGTGCCAGCAGCTTGGCCGTCCGACCTGGTGGAAACACCATATATTTT | CASSLAVRPGGNTIYF
few | TRBJ2-1 | TRBD2 | TRBV20-1 | 17 | TGCAGTGCTAGAGTTGCTAGACGGGGGGGCCCCTACAATGAGCAGTTCTTC | CSARVARRGGPYNEQFF
few | TRBJ2-3 | TRBD1 | TRBV7-9 | 16 | TGTGCCAGCAGCTTATTTGGGACAGGGATTGGAGATACGCAGTATTTT | CASSLFGTGIGDTQYF
many | TRBJ2-1 | . | TRBV11-3 | 13 | TGTGCCAGCAGCTTATCTGGGTTTAATGAGCAGTTCTTC | CASSLSGFNEQFF
. | TRBJ2-5 | TRBD1 | TRBV20-1 | 14 | TGCAGTGCTAGGCTCGGGACAGTAGGCGAGACCCAGTACTTC | CSARLGTVGETQYF
. | TRBJ2-5 | . | TRBV20-1 | 13 | TGCAGTGCTACGCTACAGGGACAAGAGACCCAGTACTTC | CSATLQGQETQYF
. | TRBJ2-3 | TRBD1 | TRBV7-7 | 16 | TGTGCTAGCAGCTTGGGACAGGGGTTTGGCGCAGATACGCAGTATTTT | CASSLGQGFGADTQYF
many | TRBJ1-6 | . | TRBV7-8 | 17 | TGTGCCAGCAGCTTAGGCTCCAGGACAGACTATAATTCACCCCTCCACTTT | CASSLGSRTDYNSPLHF
many | TRBJ1-3 | . | TRBV7-2 | 14 | TGTGCCAGCAGCCTCGCCAGCCCAGGAAACACCATATATTTT | CASSLASPGNTIYF
few | TRBJ1-2 | . | TRBV13 | 11 | TGTGCCAGCAGCCAAGACTATGGCTACACCTTC | CASSQDYGYTF
. | TRBJ2-7 | . | TRBV18 | 14 | TGTGCCAGCTCACCTACAGGAAGCTCCTACGAGCAGTACTTC | CASSPTGSSYEQYF
. | TRBJ1-5 | . | TRBV20-1 | 14 | TGCAGTGTCAGGACCGCTACGCTCAATCAGCCCCAGCATTTT | CSVRTATLNQPQHF
. | TRBJ2-3 | TRBD2 | TRBV12-3/TRBV12-4 | 15 | TGTGCCAGCGCAAGACTAGCGGGGGGGCCTAATACGCAGTATTTT | CASARLAGGPNTQYF
. | TRBJ1-5 | . | TRBV20-1 | 14 | TGCAGTGCTAGGGGGAAGGGATTTGGACAGCCCCAGCATTTT | CSARGKGFGQPQHF
many | TRBJ1-4 | TRBD1 | TRBV12-3/TRBV12-4 | 15 | TGTGCCAGCAGTTTATTCGCGACAGGGGACGAAAAACTGTTTTTT | CASSLFATGDEKLFF
many | TRBJ2-3 | TRBD1 | TRBV4-2 | 16 | TGTGCCAGCAGCCAAGACGGTGGACAGGGTTGGAATACGCAGTATTTT | CASSQDGGQGWNTQYF
. | TRBJ2-7 | . | TRBV7-9 | 16 | TGTGCCAGCAGCTTAGAGGCCGGGGGTAGCTCCTACGAGCAGTACTTC | CASSLEAGGSSYEQYF
. | TRBJ2-5 | TRBD1 | TRBV5-4 | 15 | TGTGCCAGCAGCTTGGCCTTGGGACAGCAAGAGACCCAGTACTTC | CASSLALGQQETQYF
many | TRBJ2-7 | . | TRBV7-2 | 15 | TGTGCCAGCAGCGACCTTGTACAGATAGCCTACGAGCAGTACTTC | CASSDLVQIAYEQYF
few | TRBJ1-1 | . | TRBV2 | 11 | TGTGCCAGCAGTGAAGAGGGACGAGCTTTCTTT | CASSEEGRAFF
. | TRBJ2-3 | . | TRBV5-1 | 16 | TGCGCCAGCAGCTTGGCCGGAGGCCCAGGCACAGATACGCAGTATTTT | CASSLAGGPGTDTQYF
. | TRBJ2-7 | . | TRBV5-4 | 13 | TGTGCCAGCAGCTTCCAAGGACTTTTGGAGCAGTACTTC | CASSFQGLLEQYF
. | TRBJ1-1 | TRBD1 | TRBV18 | 18 | TGTGCCAGCTCACACAGGGACACAGGGGGCTCGGCAAACACTGAAGCTTTCTTT | CASSHRDTGGSANTEAFF
many | TRBJ2-1 | TRBD2 | TRBV7-2 | 15 | TGTGCCAGCAGCTTGGCGGGGGGGCTCTACAATGAGCAGTTCTTC | CASSLAGGLYNEQFF
few | TRBJ2-1 | TRBD1 | TRBV20-1 | 14 | TGCAGTGCCGGGTGGGGGCAGGGGGCGGTTGAGCAGTTCTTC | CSAGWGQGAVEQFF
few | TRBJ1-2 | . | TRBV7-2 | 16 | TGTGCCAGCAGCCTCGAGCCAACCCATACTAACTATGGCTACACCTTC | CASSLEPTHTNYGYTF
. | TRBJ2-2 | TRBD2 | TRBV12-3/TRBV12-4 | 16 | TGTGCCAGCAGCCTCTGGCTAGCGGTAAACACCGGGGAGCTGTTTTTT | CASSLWLAVNTGELFF
many | TRBJ2-7 | TRBD2 | TRBV4-2 | 16 | TGTGCCAGCAGCCAAGACCCTAGCGGGGGGGCCTACGAGCAGTACTTC | CASSQDPSGGAYEQYF
many | TRBJ2-7 | . | TRBV6-1 | 13 | TGTGCCAGCAGTCAAACTACTCCTTCCGAGCAGTACTTC | CASSQTTPSEQYF
. | TRBJ1-1 | . | TRBV5-4 | 15 | TGTGCCAGCAGCTTGTCGGCAGGCTTGAACACTGAAGCTTTCTTT | CASSLSAGLNTEAFF
few | TRBJ2-7 | TRBD2 | TRBV14 | 14 | TGTGCCAGCAGCAACTGGGGGGGACCCTACGAGCAGTACTTC | CASSNWGGPYEQYF
few | TRBJ1-1 | . | TRBV28 | 13 | TGTGCCAGCAGTTTCGATTGGAACACTGAAGCTTTCTTT | CASSFDWNTEAFF
few | TRBJ2-7 | TRBD1 | TRBV12-3/TRBV12-4 | 14 | TGTGCCAGCAGTAACACCGGGACAGGGGACGAGCAGTACTTC | CASSNTGTGDEQYF
. | TRBJ2-2 | . | TRBV12-3/TRBV12-4 | 14 | TGTGCCAGCAGTTTTGATCGGATCACCGGGGAGCTGTTTTTT | CASSFDRITGELFF
. | TRBJ2-7 | . | TRBV7-6 | 13 | TGTGCCAGCAGCACCGGGTCGCCCTACGAGCAGTACTTC | CASSTGSPYEQYF
many | TRBJ2-7 | . | TRBV7-2 | 15 | TGTGCCAGCAGCTTAGTCGTAACAGATCCCTACGAGCAGTACTTC | CASSLVVTDPYEQYF
. | TRBJ1-5 | TRBD1 | TRBV6-6 | 17 | TGTGCCAGCAGTTACTCTGGGGACAGGGGTTGGAATCAGCCCCAGCATTTT | CASSYSGDRGWNQPQHF
many | TRBJ1-1 | TRBD1 | TRBV7-2 | 14 | TGTGCCAGCAGCCCCAACCAGGGGGGGACTGAAGCTTTCTTT | CASSPNQGGTEAFF
few | TRBJ2-3 | . | TRBV27 | 14 | TGTGCCAGCAGTTTGTGGGGCCCCACAGATACGCAGTATTTT | CASSLWGPTDTQYF
few | TRBJ1-3 | . | TRBV5-1 | 15 | TGCGCCAGCAGCGTTGGATGGCTTACTGGAAACACCATATATTTT | CASSVGWLTGNTIYF
few | TRBJ1-3 | TRBD1 | TRBV7-3 | 15 | TGTGCCAGCAGCTTGGGACAGGGGCAAGGAAACACCATATATTTT | CASSLGQGQGNTIYF
once | TRBJ1-5 | . | TRBV5-5 | 14 | TGTGCCAGCAGCGTCCGGGCCTTAAATCAGCCCCAGCATTTT | CASSVRALNQPQHF
many | TRBJ1-6 | . | TRBV12-3/TRBV12-4 | 17 | TGTGCCAGCAGTTTCGAGGTTGCGACAGCGAATAATTCACCCCTCCACTTT | CASSFEVATANNSPLHF
. | TRBJ1-1 | . | TRBV28 | 15 | TGTGCCAGCGGTTTTCCCCTTTCAGCGAACACTGAAGCTTTCTTT | CASGFPLSANTEAFF
. | TRBJ2-2 | TRBD1 | TRBV7-2 | 17 | TGTGCCAGCAGCTTGGTCTCCGGGACAGTCGTGACCGGGGAGCTGTTTTTT | CASSLVSGTVVTGELFF
few | TRBJ1-2 | TRBD1 | TRBV20-1 | 12 | TGCAGTGCTAGTGAGGGGGCAGGGGGCTACACCTTC | CSASEGAGGYTF